This record looks at one TCR beta chain sequence and its context. Many counts were recorded for this clonotype. What antigen it recognizes has not been identified. No clone much larger than this one lies a single base away; base qualities are absent. Stable Graves' hyperthyroidism was defined as no progression to ophthalmopathy during 18 months of follow-up. Hyperthyroidism patients were newly diagnosed, with disease duration under 2 months, and aged 18 to 65 years. The study excluded patients with uncontrolled infections, other autoimmune diseases, pregnancy or lactation. Diagnoses relied on clinical symptoms, serum thyroxine and TRAb, thyroid ultrasound and orbital computed tomography. Ficoll-Paque density gradient centrifugation was used to isolate PBMCs from approximately 10 ml of fresh peripheral blood. Total RNA was extracted using Trizol reagent, and RNA quality was assessed on an Agilent 2100 Bioanalyzer.

The TCR beta CDR3 regions were amplified from RNA transcripts. The first round of RT-PCR for the TCR CDR3 was performed with the HTBI primer set and the Qiagen OneStep RT-PCR kit. Libraries were constructed in a second round of multiplex PCR, after which size selection and purification were carried out. Libraries were sequenced paired-end with 100 bp reads on an Illumina HiSeq2000. Processing in the source paper ran as follows. Raw data were processed with SOAPnuke, discarding reads with adapters, uncalled bases, mean Phred below 15, or no exact constant-primer or identifier match. High-quality paired reads were merged using COPE v1.2.5, and each unique nucleotide sequence was defined as a clonotype. MiTCR v1.1 was used to align clonotypes to the IMGT TRBV, TRBD and TRBJ reference segments. Only V-J combinations with frequency above 0.0001, covering 99% to 99.2% of repertoires, were analysed. A TCS score was defined as the ratio between F50 (clonal expansion) and ExV (chaos), using BLOSUM62-based TCRdist between CDR3 peptides within each V-J. Welch's t-statistics and random forest reduced 500 to 650 V-J features to roughly 13, which were used in a naive Bayes classifier (R e1071). TCRdb handled the public reads itself, with Q25 trimming in fastp and clone calling in MiXCR, and kept productive beta chains. Identical CDR3 protein sequences are pooled into one entry, listed with their most common genes and DNA. TCRdb, not the original authors, processed these V and J calls. This sample is represented by roughly 700,000 distinct CDR3 sequences; 12% to 15% of them were singletons. Of the sample, about 9.4% falls within the top ten clones.

The entry originates in a study of T cells in Graves' hyperthyroidism and ophthalmopathy (dated by TCRdb to about 2019). With regard to the full study: Peripheral blood was collected at initial diagnosis, before any treatment. TCR Vbeta CDR3 sequencing of 135 peripheral blood samples (roughly 41 ophthalmopathy, 75 or so hyperthyroidism and roughly 17 progressor patients) is reported in the paper. To identify distinguishing TCR V-J signatures, a discovery cohort of around 98 patients was used, comprising 40 to 45 with Graves' ophthalmopathy and some 60 with stable Graves' hyperthyroidism. For training and testing, the approximately 92 patients in the discovery cohort were randomly divided in a 7:3 ratio. The study also compared thyroid tissue and blood T-cell repertoires from more than 5 Graves' hyperthyroidism patients. Prospective prediction of ophthalmopathy was tested in an independent validation cohort consisting of under 20 hyperthyroidism patients and around 17 patients who later progressed to ophthalmopathy. Following sampling, methimazole starting at 30 mg daily was given to hyperthyroidism patients, and high-dose intravenous methylprednisolone was given to ophthalmopathy patients.

The study at large found these results: In validation, the model predicted progression to ophthalmopathy a median of roughly six months before onset, with about 70% sensitivity and more than 72% specificity. Most expanded thyroid clonotypes (frequency above 0.001) were also found in blood, which suggests that blood repertoires may mirror thyroid immune responses. Ophthalmopathy was separated from stable hyperthyroidism by a 13 V-J signature model, with approximately 89% sensitivity and about 84% specificity obtained in cross-validation and 80%/75% obtained in testing. No statistical method was used to fix the sample size in advance, and group allocation was not hidden from the investigators.

The CDR3 has 20 amino acids, counting the end cysteine and phenylalanine. Only CDR3 DNA remains: 60 bases, in frame from the first base. The germline V and J ends show losses of 4 bases and 0 bases respectively, and no gene match explains 20 bases of the junction. Looking up the germline V gene yields CDR1 SGHVS and CDR2 FQNEAQ. Specimen: blood. This clonotype was obtained from a young woman with Graves' hyperthyroidism. The V and J segments used are TRBV7-8 and TRBJ2-7; TRBD2 agrees with 8 junctional bases. DNA sequence: TGTGCCAGCAGCTACCACCGCCCCCTACAACTAGCGGAACTCTCCTACGAGCAGTACTTC. Translated, this gives CASSYHRPLQLAELSYEQYF.